This entry describes one TCR beta chain. The sample holds other DNA sequences that translate to the same CDR3. Time point defined: baseline pretreatment blood. Treatment denoted: 15 Gy SBRT to primary tumor, nephrectomy 4 weeks later. The data were taken from a study of radiation and T cells in renal cell carcinoma. J lost 4 bases, V lost 3 bases, and 4 bases had no gene match. The length of the CDR3 is 15 residues. CDR1 SGHRS and CDR2 YFSETQ come from the germline V gene. Produced via immunoSEQ multiplex PCR; TCRdb's table is partial and in-frame only. The sample lists about 130,000 clones, roughly 80% occurring once.

The clonotype was recovered from an older woman with renal cell carcinoma. Sequenced here: blood, sampled from a patient whose treatment included radiotherapy and nephrectomy. The rearrangement uses TRBV5-1 and TRBJ2-5, with 12 nucleotides matching TRBD2. The CDR3 nucleotides are TGCGCCAGCAGCTCTGGACTAGCGGGGCCAGAGACCCAGTACTTC. Its protein is CASSSGLAGPETQYF.